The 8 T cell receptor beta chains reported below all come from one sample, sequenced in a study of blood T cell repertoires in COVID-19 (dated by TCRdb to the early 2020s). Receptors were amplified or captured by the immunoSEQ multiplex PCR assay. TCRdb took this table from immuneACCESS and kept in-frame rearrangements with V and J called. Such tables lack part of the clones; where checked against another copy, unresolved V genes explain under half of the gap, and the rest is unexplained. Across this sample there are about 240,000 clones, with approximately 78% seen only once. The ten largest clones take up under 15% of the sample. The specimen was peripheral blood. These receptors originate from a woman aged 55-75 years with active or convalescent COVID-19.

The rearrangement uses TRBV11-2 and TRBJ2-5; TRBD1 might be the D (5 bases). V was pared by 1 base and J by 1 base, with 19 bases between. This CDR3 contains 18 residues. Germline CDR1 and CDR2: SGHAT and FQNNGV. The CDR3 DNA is TGTGCCAGCAGCTTAGCCCGGAAAGACAGACGGCCCCAAGAGACCCAGTACTTC. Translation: CASSLARKDRRPQETQYF. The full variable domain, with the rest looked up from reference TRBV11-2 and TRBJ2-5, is EAGVAQSPRYKIIEKRQSVAFWCNPISGHATLYWYQQILGQGPKLLIQFQNNGVVDDSQLPKDRFSAERLKGVDSTLKIQPAKLEDSAVYLCASSLARKDRRPQETQYFGPGTRLLVL.

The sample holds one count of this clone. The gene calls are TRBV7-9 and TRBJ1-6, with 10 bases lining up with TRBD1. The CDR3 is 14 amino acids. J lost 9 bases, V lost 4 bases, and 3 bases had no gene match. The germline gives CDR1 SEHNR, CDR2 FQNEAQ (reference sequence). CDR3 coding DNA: TGTGCCAGCAGCTCGACAGGGGGCCGTTCACCCCTCCACTTT. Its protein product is CASSSTGGRSPLHF.

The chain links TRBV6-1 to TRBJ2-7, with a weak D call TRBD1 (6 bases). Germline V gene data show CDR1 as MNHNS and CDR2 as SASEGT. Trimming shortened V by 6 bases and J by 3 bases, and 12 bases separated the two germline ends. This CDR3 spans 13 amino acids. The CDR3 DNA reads TGTGCCAGCAGCTCAGGGGAAATCTACGAGCAGTACTTC. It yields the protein CASSSGEIYEQYF.

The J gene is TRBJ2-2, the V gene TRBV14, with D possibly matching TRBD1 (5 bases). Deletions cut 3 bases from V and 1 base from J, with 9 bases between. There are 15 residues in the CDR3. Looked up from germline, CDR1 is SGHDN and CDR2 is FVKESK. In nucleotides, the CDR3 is TGTGCCAGCAGCCAGCGACAGATGAACACCGGGGAGCTGTTTTTT. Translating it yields CASSQRQMNTGELFF.

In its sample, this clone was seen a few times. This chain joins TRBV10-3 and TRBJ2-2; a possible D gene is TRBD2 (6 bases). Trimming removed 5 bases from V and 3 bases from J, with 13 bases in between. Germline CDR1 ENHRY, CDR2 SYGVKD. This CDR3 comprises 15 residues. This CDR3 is CAISHGGMDTGELFF. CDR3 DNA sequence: TGTGCCATCAGTCACGGGGGTATGGACACCGGGGAGCTGTTTTTT.

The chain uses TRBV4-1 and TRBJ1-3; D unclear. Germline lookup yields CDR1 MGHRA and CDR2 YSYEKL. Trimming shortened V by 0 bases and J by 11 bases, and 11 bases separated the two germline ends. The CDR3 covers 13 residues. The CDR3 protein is CASSQEEGRAIYF. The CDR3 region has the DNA TGCGCCAGCAGCCAAGAGGAGGGTCGGGCCATATATTTT.

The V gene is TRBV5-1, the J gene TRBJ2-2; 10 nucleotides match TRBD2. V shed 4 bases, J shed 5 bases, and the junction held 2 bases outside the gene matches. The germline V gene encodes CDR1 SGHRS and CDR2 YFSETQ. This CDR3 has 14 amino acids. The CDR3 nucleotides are TGCGCCAGCAGCCTAGCGGGGGAGACCGGGGAGCTGTTTTTT. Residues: CASSLAGETGELFF.

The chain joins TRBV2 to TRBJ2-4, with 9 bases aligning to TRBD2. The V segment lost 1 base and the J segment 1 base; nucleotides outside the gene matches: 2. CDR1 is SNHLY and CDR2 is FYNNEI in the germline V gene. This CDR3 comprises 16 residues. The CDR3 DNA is TGTGCCAGCAGTGAAGGGCTAGCGGGGGCCAAAAACATTCAGTACTTC. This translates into CASSEGLAGAKNIQYF.